A single sample gave rise to the 28 T cell receptor beta chains below, sequenced in a study of blood T cell repertoires in COVID-19. Profiled with immunoSEQ multiplex PCR; TCRdb holds only in-frame clones, not every one. The repertoire consists of about 39,000 clones, with around 86% occurring once and the leading ten covering less than 25%. Sequencing was done on a sample of peripheral blood. Receptors originate from a man in his fifties with active or convalescent COVID-19.

This clone was observed once. V usage is TRBV2 and J usage is TRBJ1-1; D is undetermined. The CDR3 has 15 amino acids. Trimming took 7 bases from V and 1 from J, leaving 16 bases between them. Germline V gives CDR1 SNHLY, CDR2 FYNNEI. The CDR3 loop is CASIVGRHSNTEAFF. CDR3 coding DNA: TGTGCCAGCATCGTTGGCAGGCACTCGAACACTGAAGCTTTCTTT.

The chain links TRBV7-6 to TRBJ2-2; D uncertain. The length of the CDR3 is 15 residues. V was pared by 3 bases and J by 0 bases, with 8 bases between. Germline values: CDR1 SGHVS, CDR2 FNYEAQ. Written as DNA, the CDR3 is TGTGCCAGCAGCTTGGTCAGCGCGAACACCGGGGAGCTGTTTTTT. Translating it yields CASSLVSANTGELFF.

CDR3 coding DNA: TGTGCCAGCAGCTTACTCACCAGATTCACAGATACGCAGTATTTT. Protein sequence: CASSLLTRFTDTQYF. This sequence joins TRBV7-8 and TRBJ2-3; D is undetermined. The CDR3 runs 15 residues. Looked up from germline, CDR1 is SGHVS and CDR2 is FQNEAQ. V shed 2 bases and J shed 2 bases, with 11 bases lying between them. Together with reference TRBV7-8 and TRBJ2-3, the CDR3 gives the full variable domain: GAGVSQSPRYKVAKRGQDVALRCDPISGHVSLFWYQQALGQGPEFLTYFQNEAQLDKSGLPSDRFFAERPEGSVSTLKIQRTQQEDSAVYLCASSLLTRFTDTQYFGPGTRLTVL.

This clone appeared once. V usage is TRBV19 and J usage is TRBJ1-6; D is unresolved. V lost 3 bases and J 0 bases, leaving 9 bases between the germline ends. Germline CDR1 LNHDA, CDR2 SQIVND (reference sequence). The CDR3 consists of 16 residues. The CDR3 nucleotides are TGTGCCAGTAGTATTACCGGGAGCTCCTATAATTCACCCCTCCACTTT. Translated, it gives CASSITGSSYNSPLHF.

This sequence joins TRBV7-2 and TRBJ1-5, with 8 bases that match TRBD1. Trimming at V came to 4 bases and at J to 0 bases, leaving 8 bases not matched to a gene. The length of the CDR3 is 17 residues. From germline, CDR1 is SGHTA and CDR2 FQGNSA. The DNA for the CDR3 is TGTGCCAGCAGCTGGGGACAGGCTCGTTATAGCAATCAGCCCCAGCATTTT. This encodes CASSWGQARYSNQPQHF.

V gene TRBV5-1 combines with J gene TRBJ2-1; 7 nucleotides line up with TRBD2. J was trimmed by 3 bases and V by 0 bases; bases with no gene match: 15. Germline assignment: CDR1 SGHRS and CDR2 YFSETQ. The CDR3 is 19 amino acids. The CDR3 reads CASSLAGESGALFYNEQFF. The CDR3 nucleotides read TGCGCCAGCAGCTTGGCCGGCGAGAGCGGGGCCCTCTTCTACAATGAGCAGTTCTTC.

This rearrangement joins TRBV6-5 to TRBJ2-5, with 9 bases aligning to TRBD2. The CDR3 runs to 15 residues. Trimming removed 7 bases from V and 0 bases from J; junction bases left unmatched: 6. Germline V CDR1 and CDR2: MNHEY, SVGAGI. The CDR3 nucleotides read TGTGCCAGCACCCCAGCGGGGGGAAACCAAGAGACCCAGTACTTC. Protein product: CASTPAGGNQETQYF.

The chain uses TRBV25-1 and TRBJ1-6; 7 nucleotides line up with TRBD1. CDR1 MGHDK and CDR2 SYGVNS come from the germline V gene. After removal of 6 bases from V and 6 bases from J, the junction contained 2 bases not matched to a gene. CDR3 length: 13 amino acids. CDR3 loop: CASRGQANSPLHF. In nucleotides, the CDR3 is TGTGCCAGCAGAGGACAGGCTAATTCACCCCTCCACTTT.

There are a few counts of this clone. V is TRBV10-3 and J is TRBJ1-1; no firm D call. The CDR3 extends over 15 amino acids. The germline V gene has CDR1 ENHRY and CDR2 SYGVKD. With 3 bases removed from V and 4 bases from J, the gap between germline ends came to 15 bases. DNA for the CDR3: TGTGCCATCAGTGACAGACTCGCGCCCCCCACTGAAGCTTTCTTT. It translates to CAISDRLAPPTEAFF.

This chain links TRBV28 with TRBJ1-2; D is perhaps TRBD1 (6 bases). The germline V and J ends were trimmed by 6 bases and 7 bases, with 21 bases remaining between them. Per germline, CDR1 MDHEN and CDR2 SYDVKM. The CDR3 totals 15 residues. CDR3 loop: CASSLGGPGEGGYTF. For the CDR3, the DNA is TGTGCCAGCAGCCTAGGGGGGCCAGGGGAGGGTGGCTACACCTTC.

The chain has TRBV3-1 (or the pseudogene TRBV3-2) and TRBJ1-4; 9 positions match TRBD1. J lost 4 bases, V lost 0 bases, and 3 bases had no gene match. Germline CDR1 is LGHDT and CDR2 is YNNKEL (reference sequence). The CDR3 totals 16 residues. In nucleotides, the CDR3 is TGTGCCAGCAGCCAAGATCCGGGACAGGGTAATGAAAAACTGTTTTTT. As protein: CASSQDPGQGNEKLFF.

V gene TRBV5-4 combines with J gene TRBJ1-1; no reliable D call. Germline V gene lookup returns CDR1 SGHNT and CDR2 YYREEE (reference sequence). V lost 2 bases and J 4 bases, leaving 9 bases between the germline ends. The CDR3 totals 13 residues. The CDR3 DNA sequence: TGTGCCAGCAGCTTCGGTGGCGGCACTGAAGCTTTCTTT. Translating gives CASSFGGGTEAFF.

V is TRBV6-5 and J is TRBJ2-3; D possibly corresponds to TRBD2 (5 bases). V gave up 8 bases and J gave up 3 bases, with 18 bases separating them. Germline V lookup: CDR1 MNHEY, CDR2 SVGAGI. This CDR3 has 15 residues. This CDR3 is CASRLGLQSTDTQYF. Written as DNA, the CDR3 is TGTGCCAGCCGTCTTGGACTTCAATCAACAGATACGCAGTATTTT.

In this sample, this clone turned up a few times. The chain joins TRBV28 to TRBJ1-2; tentative D call: TRBD1 (6 bases). V was clipped by 5 bases and J by 3 bases, with 16 bases between them. The CDR3 covers 15 residues. Germline lookup yields CDR1 MDHEN and CDR2 SYDVKM. The CDR3 here is CASSTGQSFYYGYTF. CDR3 DNA sequence: TGTGCCAGCAGTACCGGACAGAGCTTTTACTATGGCTACACCTTC.

This chain uses TRBV30 with TRBJ1-4; 8 nucleotides agree with TRBD1. The V segment lost 0 bases and the J segment 5 bases; nucleotides outside the gene matches: 5. The CDR3 sequence is 15 residues long. Germline CDR1 reads GTSNPN; CDR2 reads SVGIG (reference sequence). The CDR3 reads CAWSVPWTGNEKLFF. The CDR3 DNA is TGTGCCTGGAGTGTACCCTGGACAGGGAATGAAAAACTGTTTTTT.

The rearrangement links TRBV14 to TRBJ2-2, with D possibly being TRBD2 (7 bases). Trimming took off 0 bases at V and 3 bases at J, with 11 bases between the two ends. Germline lookup yields CDR1 SGHDN and CDR2 FVKESK. This CDR3 is 16 amino acids long. The CDR3 DNA sequence: TGTGCCAGCAGCCAAGATGAGGGGGGGGACACCGGGGAGCTGTTTTTT. As protein: CASSQDEGGDTGELFF.

A remark on this clone: Germline is not matched at one junction end, which may reflect a read error. V and J are TRBV7-7 and TRBJ2-5, with 7 bases identical to TRBD2. CDR3 length equals 17 residues. CDR1 is SSHAT and CDR2 is FNYEAQ in the germline V gene (reference sequence). The CDR3 spells CASSPTSLGDREETQYF. The CDR3 DNA follows: TGTGCTAGCAGCCCGACTAGCCTGGGGGATCGGGAAGAGACCCAGTACTTC.

The chain carries TRBV7-2 and TRBJ1-5; D possibly corresponds to TRBD1 (5 bases). Germline CDR1 SGHTA, CDR2 FQGNSA. V lost 5 bases to trimming and J lost 7 bases, with 15 bases between them. This CDR3 is built from 14 residues. This chain's CDR3 is CASSNIGAKQPQHF. CDR3 sequence (DNA): TGTGCCAGCAGCAACATTGGGGCAAAGCAGCCCCAGCATTTT.

V usage is TRBV29-1 and J usage is TRBJ2-2; perhaps TRBD1 as D (6 bases). V was clipped by 6 bases and J by 15 bases, with 14 bases between them. This CDR3 is 10 amino acids long. CDR1 and CDR2 (germline): SQVTM, ANQGSEA. This CDR3 is CSVEQGKMFF. The CDR3 DNA follows: TGCAGCGTCGAACAGGGAAAGATGTTTTTT.

The rearrangement joins TRBV10-3 to TRBJ1-2; 8 bases map to TRBD1. CDR3 length equals 15 residues. Looked up from germline, CDR1 is ENHRY and CDR2 is SYGVKD. V shed 4 bases, J shed 0 bases, and the junction held 4 bases outside the gene matches. The CDR3 DNA reads TGTGCCATCAGTGGGGGACAGGACGCTAACTATGGCTACACCTTC. Protein: CAISGGQDANYGYTF.

The gene calls are TRBV7-6 and TRBJ1-3, with D perhaps matching TRBD1 (5 bases). Germline lookup yields CDR1 SGHVS and CDR2 FNYEAQ. Trimming pared 1 base from V and 2 bases from J, leaving 12 bases between. The CDR3 has 16 residues. The CDR3 DNA follows: TGTGCCAGCAGCTTAGGTGGGGGGGTAACTGGAAACACCATATATTTT. Amino acids: CASSLGGGVTGNTIYF.

This clone was picked up one time. The chain combines TRBV5-4 with TRBJ1-3; maybe TRBD1 (6 bases). This CDR3 has 15 residues. V was trimmed by 3 bases and J by 2 bases, leaving 12 bases between them. Germline V CDR1 and CDR2: SGHNT, YYREEE (reference sequence). The CDR3 region has the DNA TGTGCCAGCAGCTGGCAGGGGCGCCCTGGAAACACCATATATTTT. Translated, it gives CASSWQGRPGNTIYF.

The rearrangement joins TRBV5-6 to TRBJ1-4; the D gene is possibly TRBD1 (6 bases). Trimming left V 2 bases short and J 8 bases short, with 13 bases between. The CDR3 consists of 14 residues. CDR1 is SGHDT, CDR2 YYEEEE, per germline. CDR3 amino acids: CASSFAGAREKLFF. CDR3 DNA: TGTGCCAGCAGCTTCGCAGGGGCCCGAGAAAAACTGTTTTTT. Looking up the rest from reference TRBV5-6 and TRBJ1-4 gives the full variable domain: DAGVTQSPTHLIKTRGQQVTLRCSPKSGHDTVSWYQQALGQGPQFIFQYYEEEERQRGNFPDRFSGHQFPNYSSELNVNALLLGDSALYLCASSFAGAREKLFFGSGTQLSVL.

The chain couples TRBV11-3 to TRBJ1-3; 7 nucleotides agree with TRBD1. The V segment lost 3 bases and the J segment 2 bases; nucleotides outside the gene matches: 4. This CDR3 is built from 15 residues. Per the germline V gene, CDR1 is SGHNT and CDR2 is YENEEA. In DNA, the CDR3 is TGTGCCAGCAGCTTGGGACAGTCCGCTGGAAACACCATATATTTT. Translating gives CASSLGQSAGNTIYF.

The chain has TRBV6-6 and TRBJ1-5; TRBD1 agrees at 10 bases. Germline V lookup: CDR1 MNHNY, CDR2 SVGAGI (reference sequence). Trimming removed 4 bases from V and 7 bases from J; junction bases left unmatched: 4. The CDR3 is made up of 14 amino acids. The CDR3 nucleotides read TGTGCCAGCAGTTCGACAGGGGGCAGACAGCCCCAGCATTTT. It specifies CASSSTGGRQPQHF.

This clone was counted once. This rearrangement joins TRBV4-1 to TRBJ2-6, with 12 bases matching TRBD1. The trim removed 4 bases at V and 4 bases at J, leaving 11 bases unmatched. The CDR3 extends over 19 amino acids. Germline CDR1 reads MGHRA; CDR2 reads YSYEKL. In DNA form, the CDR3 reads TGCGCCAGCAGCCGTTTTACGGGACAGGGGGCTTCCGGGGCCAACGTCCTGACTTTC. It translates to CASSRFTGQGASGANVLTF.

The chain employs TRBV14 and TRBJ1-6, with D possibly matching TRBD1 (5 bases). V lost 2 bases and J lost 7, with 18 bases in between. Per the germline V gene, CDR1 is SGHDN and CDR2 is FVKESK. CDR3 size: 17 residues. CDR3 loop: CASSQLTGSRTNSPLHF. The CDR3 DNA sequence: TGTGCCAGCAGCCAATTAACAGGATCACGGACAAATTCACCCCTCCACTTT. The variable domain in full, with the rest retrieved from reference TRBV14 and TRBJ1-6, is EAGVTQFPSHSVIEKGQTVTLRCDPISGHDNLYWYRRVMGKEIKFLLHFVKESKQDESGMPNNRFLAERTGGTYSTLKVQPAELEDSGVYFCASSQLTGSRTNSPLHFGNGTRLTVT.

The gene calls are TRBV12-5 and TRBJ2-3; D is perhaps TRBD1 (7 bases). V was cut by 1 base and J by 7 bases, with 12 bases left in between. Looked up from germline, CDR1 is LGHNT and CDR2 is FRNRAP. The CDR3 contains 14 residues. CDR3 in amino acids: CASGLGQGGNTQYF. The CDR3 DNA sequence: TGTGCTAGTGGTTTGGGACAGGGCGGGAATACGCAGTATTTT.